What follows are 5 T cell receptor beta chains derived from one specimen sequenced in a study of T cell responses to AZD1222 COVID-19 vaccine. Generated by immunoSEQ multiplex PCR, the TCRdb table keeps only in-frame clones and is missing some. This table has some 200,000 clones, about nine tenths appearing once. Sequencing was performed on peripheral blood, taken 28 days after the second AZD1222 dose. These receptors all stem from an adult who received the AZD1222 COVID-19 vaccine.

The chain employs TRBV11-3 and TRBJ2-7; D is ambiguous. The CDR3 covers 13 residues. Germline V gene data show CDR1 as SGHNT and CDR2 as YENEEA. V lost 4 bases and J lost 2, with 9 bases in between. CDR3 loop: CASSSSQPYEQYF. The CDR3, as DNA: TGTGCCAGCAGCTCCTCACAACCCTACGAGCAGTACTTC.

This sequence joins TRBV3-1 (or the pseudogene TRBV3-2) and TRBJ2-6, with 7 bases matching TRBD1. Germline V lookup: CDR1 LGHDT, CDR2 YNNKEL (reference sequence). CDR3 length: 19 amino acids. Trimming removed 1 base from V and 0 bases from J; junction bases left unmatched: 9. The CDR3 reads CASSQVAGTVTSGANVLTF. CDR3 sequence (DNA): TGTGCCAGCAGCCAAGTCGCCGGGACAGTGACCTCTGGGGCCAACGTCCTGACTTTC.

This clone has a single count. This chain links TRBV6-5 with TRBJ2-6, with 9 bases lining up with TRBD1. Germline V CDR1 and CDR2: MNHEY, SVGAGI. The CDR3 runs 15 residues. V shed 4 bases and J 17 bases; nucleotides not matched to a gene: 15. This CDR3 is CASSWDPGQGSFLTF. Written as DNA, the CDR3 is TGTGCCAGCAGTTGGGACCCGGGACAGGGTTCATTTTTGACTTTC.

The chain carries TRBV27 and TRBJ2-2; D remains ambiguous. CDR3 length: 12 amino acids. The V end was cut by 5 bases, the J end by 8 bases, with 9 bases between. Germline V gene lookup returns CDR1 MNHEY and CDR2 SMNVEV (reference sequence). The CDR3, as DNA: TGTGCCAGCAGTCTCCGGCTTGGGGAGCTGTTTTTT. Residues: CASSLRLGELFF.

The gene calls are TRBV7-2 and TRBJ2-2; TRBD2 agrees at 8 bases. The germline gives CDR1 SGHTA, CDR2 FQGNSA. With V trimmed by 5 bases and J by 6 bases, 11 bases remained unmatched. The length of the CDR3 is 16 residues. CDR3 protein: CASSLPGGRVAGELFF. CDR3 bases: TGTGCCAGCAGCCTGCCGGGGGGGCGAGTTGCCGGGGAGCTGTTTTTT.